The rows below give T cell receptor beta chains drawn from one sample of a study of T cell responses to AZD1222 COVID-19 vaccine. TCRdb's table, derived via immunoSEQ multiplex PCR, lists solely in-frame clones and lacks some. Seen here are about 120,000 clones, 92% observed once, and the top ten hold around 14%. The source material was peripheral blood, sampled on day 0 of AZD1222 vaccination. The receptors shown here come from an adult in good health. The CDR3 runs from the conserved cysteine through the conserved F or W. The order of the fields is clone size, V gene, J gene, D gene, CDR3 length, CDR3 protein, CDR3 DNA. The D gene is left open where the match is weak. Only part of the rows carry a size: once, few, many, or a class if the clone is expanded.

clone size: NA
V gene: TRBV28
J gene: TRBJ2-5
D gene: NA
CDR3 length: 13
CDR3 protein: CASRETNQETQYF
CDR3 DNA: TGTGCCAGCAGGGAGACGAACCAAGAGACCCAGTACTTC

clone size: once
V gene: TRBV14
J gene: TRBJ2-7
D gene: TRBD2
CDR3 length: 19
CDR3 protein: CASSPRPGTSGRARYEQYF
CDR3 DNA: TGTGCCAGCAGCCCACGCCCTGGGACTAGCGGGAGGGCCAGGTACGAGCAGTACTTC

clone size: NA
V gene: TRBV19
J gene: TRBJ2-3
D gene: NA
CDR3 length: 14
CDR3 protein: CASSIQGGTDTQYF
CDR3 DNA: TGTGCCAGTAGTATCCAGGGTGGGACAGATACGCAGTATTTT

clone size: NA
V gene: TRBV9
J gene: TRBJ2-4
D gene: NA
CDR3 length: 12
CDR3 protein: CASRGASDIQYF
CDR3 DNA: TGTGCCAGCAGGGGCGCCAGTGACATTCAGTACTTC

clone size: NA
V gene: TRBV2
J gene: TRBJ2-7
D gene: NA
CDR3 length: 14
CDR3 protein: CASSGTESSYEQYF
CDR3 DNA: TGTGCCAGCAGTGGGACGGAGAGCTCCTACGAGCAGTACTTC

clone size: medium-sized
V gene: TRBV6-2/TRBV6-3
J gene: TRBJ2-7
D gene: TRBD1
CDR3 length: 15
CDR3 protein: CASSYSGTGGYEQYF
CDR3 DNA: TGTGCCAGCAGTTACTCCGGGACAGGGGGCTACGAGCAGTACTTC

clone size: NA
V gene: TRBV18
J gene: TRBJ1-3
D gene: NA
CDR3 length: 15
CDR3 protein: CASSLSPGPGDTIYF
CDR3 DNA: TGTGCCAGCTCACTCTCACCGGGCCCTGGGGACACCATATATTTT

clone size: NA
V gene: TRBV7-2
J gene: TRBJ1-5
D gene: NA
CDR3 length: 15
CDR3 protein: CASSRDPSSNQPQHF
CDR3 DNA: TGTGCCAGCAGCAGGGACCCTAGTAGCAATCAGCCCCAGCATTTT

clone size: NA
V gene: TRBV28
J gene: TRBJ1-2
D gene: TRBD1
CDR3 length: 16
CDR3 protein: CASSPMGDRVNYGYTF
CDR3 DNA: TGTGCCAGCAGTCCAATGGGCGACAGGGTGAACTATGGCTACACCTTC

clone size: NA
V gene: TRBV10-3
J gene: TRBJ1-1
D gene: NA
CDR3 length: 12
CDR3 protein: CAISESTHLAFF
CDR3 DNA: TGTGCCATCAGTGAGTCGACGCATTTGGCTTTCTTT

clone size: NA
V gene: TRBV9
J gene: TRBJ2-2
D gene: NA
CDR3 length: 15
CDR3 protein: CASSVESLNTGELFF
CDR3 DNA: TGTGCCAGCAGCGTAGAGAGTTTGAACACCGGGGAGCTGTTTTTT

clone size: NA
V gene: TRBV11-2
J gene: TRBJ2-1
D gene: NA
CDR3 length: 13
CDR3 protein: CASSLELGDSKFF
CDR3 DNA: TGTGCCAGCAGCTTAGAACTGGGGGATAGCAAGTTCTTC

clone size: NA
V gene: TRBV28
J gene: TRBJ1-3
D gene: NA
CDR3 length: 14
CDR3 protein: CASSSGNSGNTIYF
CDR3 DNA: TGTGCCAGCAGTTCGGGTAACTCTGGAAACACCATATATTTT

clone size: NA
V gene: TRBV6-6
J gene: TRBJ2-1
D gene: TRBD1
CDR3 length: 15
CDR3 protein: CASSSPGQGVNEQFF
CDR3 DNA: TGTGCCAGCAGTTCTCCGGGACAGGGGGTCAATGAGCAGTTCTTC

clone size: once
V gene: TRBV6-5
J gene: TRBJ1-2
D gene: NA
CDR3 length: 13
CDR3 protein: CASSPGADSGYTF
CDR3 DNA: TGTGCCAGCAGTCCAGGGGCAGACAGCGGCTACACCTTC

clone size: NA
V gene: TRBV4-3
J gene: TRBJ1-6
D gene: NA
CDR3 length: 15
CDR3 protein: CASSQDWGRGSPLHF
CDR3 DNA: TGCGCCAGCAGCCAAGATTGGGGGAGGGGTTCACCCCTCCACTTT

clone size: NA
V gene: TRBV20-1
J gene: TRBJ1-5
D gene: NA
CDR3 length: 11
CDR3 protein: CSASAAGPQHF
CDR3 DNA: TGCAGTGCTAGCGCCGCGGGGCCCCAGCATTTT

clone size: few
V gene: TRBV7-9
J gene: TRBJ2-7
D gene: NA
CDR3 length: 13
CDR3 protein: CASSSDGSYEQYF
CDR3 DNA: TGTGCCAGCAGTTCGGACGGCTCCTACGAGCAGTACTTC

clone size: NA
V gene: TRBV10-3
J gene: TRBJ1-2
D gene: NA
CDR3 length: 14
CDR3 protein: CAISEWDRRYGYTF
CDR3 DNA: TGTGCCATCAGTGAGTGGGACCGCCGCTATGGCTACACCTTC

clone size: NA
V gene: TRBV28
J gene: TRBJ2-7
D gene: NA
CDR3 length: 13
CDR3 protein: CASRGRETYEQYF
CDR3 DNA: TGTGCCAGCAGGGGCAGGGAAACCTACGAGCAGTACTTC

clone size: NA
V gene: TRBV15
J gene: TRBJ1-5
D gene: NA
CDR3 length: 15
CDR3 protein: CATSRDSGLGGPQHF
CDR3 DNA: TGTGCCACCAGCAGAGATAGCGGTCTGGGCGGGCCCCAGCATTTT

clone size: NA
V gene: TRBV10-3
J gene: TRBJ2-3
D gene: TRBD2
CDR3 length: 16
CDR3 protein: CAITSGLAGGTDTQYF
CDR3 DNA: TGTGCCATCACCTCGGGACTAGCGGGGGGAACAGATACGCAGTATTTT

clone size: NA
V gene: TRBV30
J gene: TRBJ1-2
D gene: NA
CDR3 length: 17
CDR3 protein: CAWRSRERRHTNYGYTF
CDR3 DNA: TGTGCCTGGAGGTCCCGGGAGAGAAGACACACCAACTATGGCTACACCTTC

clone size: NA
V gene: TRBV15
J gene: TRBJ2-7
D gene: NA
CDR3 length: 16
CDR3 protein: CATSRDRKGNFYEQYF
CDR3 DNA: TGTGCCACCAGCAGAGATCGTAAGGGAAATTTCTACGAGCAGTACTTC

clone size: NA
V gene: TRBV11-2
J gene: TRBJ2-2
D gene: TRBD1
CDR3 length: 18
CDR3 protein: CASSLAQWDRGGTGELFF
CDR3 DNA: TGTGCCAGCAGCTTAGCCCAGTGGGACAGGGGCGGCACCGGGGAGCTGTTTTTT

clone size: once
V gene: TRBV7-9
J gene: TRBJ1-2
D gene: NA
CDR3 length: 14
CDR3 protein: CASSSRRDTYGYTF
CDR3 DNA: TGTGCCAGCAGCTCCCGGCGAGACACTTATGGCTACACCTTC

clone size: NA
V gene: TRBV29-1
J gene: TRBJ1-1
D gene: NA
CDR3 length: 12
CDR3 protein: CSVSRVPTEAFF
CDR3 DNA: TGCAGCGTATCCAGGGTTCCCACTGAAGCTTTCTTT

clone size: NA
V gene: TRBV6-5
J gene: TRBJ2-2
D gene: TRBD1
CDR3 length: 16
CDR3 protein: CASSYAGTGIHGELFF
CDR3 DNA: TGTGCCAGCAGTTATGCCGGGACAGGGATTCACGGGGAGCTGTTTTTT

clone size: NA
V gene: TRBV9
J gene: TRBJ1-4
D gene: NA
CDR3 length: 15
CDR3 protein: CASSASGQHNEKLFF
CDR3 DNA: TGTGCCAGCAGCGCCTCCGGACAGCATAATGAAAAACTGTTTTTT

clone size: NA
V gene: TRBV6-5
J gene: TRBJ1-2
D gene: TRBD1
CDR3 length: 14
CDR3 protein: CASRPDRGAYGYTF
CDR3 DNA: TGTGCCAGCAGGCCGGACAGGGGCGCCTATGGCTACACCTTC

clone size: NA
V gene: TRBV5-8
J gene: TRBJ1-1
D gene: NA
CDR3 length: 14
CDR3 protein: CASSLFGGAPEAFF
CDR3 DNA: TGTGCCAGCAGCTTATTTGGAGGGGCCCCTGAAGCTTTCTTT

clone size: NA
V gene: TRBV15
J gene: TRBJ1-4
D gene: NA
CDR3 length: 16
CDR3 protein: CATSRDVSATNEKLFF
CDR3 DNA: TGTGCCACCAGCAGAGATGTGAGTGCAACTAATGAAAAACTGTTTTTT

clone size: NA
V gene: TRBV28
J gene: TRBJ2-7
D gene: TRBD2
CDR3 length: 15
CDR3 protein: CASSSSGASGDEQYF
CDR3 DNA: TGTGCCAGCAGTTCCTCCGGGGCTAGCGGGGACGAGCAGTACTTC

clone size: NA
V gene: TRBV27
J gene: TRBJ2-2
D gene: TRBD1
CDR3 length: 16
CDR3 protein: CASSLMGQEDTGELFF
CDR3 DNA: TGTGCCAGCAGTTTAATGGGACAGGAAGACACCGGGGAGCTGTTTTTT

clone size: NA
V gene: TRBV7-7
J gene: TRBJ1-2
D gene: TRBD1
CDR3 length: 17
CDR3 protein: CASSSTSIDRDFYGYTF
CDR3 DNA: TGTGCTAGCAGCTCCACATCGATCGACAGGGATTTCTATGGCTACACCTTC

clone size: NA
V gene: TRBV21-1
J gene: TRBJ1-4
D gene: NA
CDR3 length: 17
CDR3 protein: CASSKIRVGSANEKLFF
CDR3 DNA: TGTGCCAGCAGCAAAATAAGGGTAGGGTCAGCTAATGAAAAACTGTTTTTT

clone size: NA
V gene: TRBV29-1
J gene: TRBJ1-1
D gene: TRBD1
CDR3 length: 14
CDR3 protein: CSARRTGLNTEAFF
CDR3 DNA: TGCAGCGCCAGACGGACAGGTCTGAACACTGAAGCTTTCTTT

clone size: few
V gene: TRBV9
J gene: TRBJ1-1
D gene: NA
CDR3 length: 15
CDR3 protein: CASSVDPGENTEAFF
CDR3 DNA: TGTGCCAGCAGCGTAGACCCAGGCGAGAACACTGAAGCTTTCTTT

clone size: NA
V gene: TRBV6-6
J gene: TRBJ1-2
D gene: NA
CDR3 length: 16
CDR3 protein: CASSYAETLTNYGYTF
CDR3 DNA: TGTGCCAGCAGTTACGCAGAAACGTTGACTAACTATGGCTACACCTTC

clone size: NA
V gene: TRBV5-1
J gene: TRBJ1-1
D gene: TRBD1
CDR3 length: 16
CDR3 protein: CASSLGRGRDITEAFF
CDR3 DNA: TGCGCCAGCAGCTTAGGCAGGGGGCGAGATATAACTGAAGCTTTCTTT

clone size: NA
V gene: TRBV5-1
J gene: TRBJ2-7
D gene: NA
CDR3 length: 13
CDR3 protein: CASSSQGINEQYF
CDR3 DNA: TGCGCCAGCAGCTCGCAGGGAATCAACGAGCAGTACTTC

clone size: NA
V gene: TRBV7-6
J gene: TRBJ2-1
D gene: TRBD2
CDR3 length: 16
CDR3 protein: CASSSPGTSGYNEQFF
CDR3 DNA: TGTGCCAGCAGTTCCCCGGGGACTAGCGGCTACAATGAGCAGTTCTTC

clone size: once
V gene: TRBV9
J gene: TRBJ1-1
D gene: NA
CDR3 length: 12
CDR3 protein: CASSPPNTEAFF
CDR3 DNA: TGTGCCAGCAGCCCCCCGAACACTGAAGCTTTCTTT

clone size: once
V gene: TRBV7-9
J gene: TRBJ2-2
D gene: NA
CDR3 length: 12
CDR3 protein: CASSVNTGELFF
CDR3 DNA: TGTGCCAGCAGTGTTAACACCGGGGAGCTGTTTTTT

clone size: NA
V gene: TRBV6-6
J gene: TRBJ2-3
D gene: TRBD2
CDR3 length: 14
CDR3 protein: CASSRGGITDTQYF
CDR3 DNA: TGTGCCAGCAGCCGGGGGGGAATCACAGATACGCAGTATTTT

clone size: NA
V gene: TRBV7-9
J gene: TRBJ2-1
D gene: NA
CDR3 length: 12
CDR3 protein: CGSGSSYNEQFF
CDR3 DNA: TGTGGATCAGGGAGCTCCTACAATGAGCAGTTCTTC

clone size: few
V gene: TRBV30
J gene: TRBJ1-5
D gene: NA
CDR3 length: 13
CDR3 protein: CAWSVTGNQPQHF
CDR3 DNA: TGTGCCTGGAGTGTAACAGGCAATCAGCCCCAGCATTTT

clone size: NA
V gene: TRBV28
J gene: TRBJ1-6
D gene: NA
CDR3 length: 14
CDR3 protein: CASNLRPYNSPLHF
CDR3 DNA: TGTGCCAGCAATCTGAGGCCCTATAATTCACCCCTCCACTTT

clone size: NA
V gene: TRBV5-4
J gene: TRBJ1-5
D gene: NA
CDR3 length: 15
CDR3 protein: CASSLGGSGNQPQHF
CDR3 DNA: TGTGCCAGCAGCTTGGGAGGGTCAGGCAATCAGCCCCAGCATTTT

clone size: once
V gene: TRBV9
J gene: TRBJ2-1
D gene: TRBD2
CDR3 length: 14
CDR3 protein: CASSIGTSDDEQFF
CDR3 DNA: TGTGCCAGCAGCATTGGGACTAGCGACGATGAGCAGTTCTTC

clone size: NA
V gene: TRBV7-2
J gene: TRBJ1-6
D gene: TRBD1
CDR3 length: 15
CDR3 protein: CASTQGQLDNSPLHF
CDR3 DNA: TGTGCCAGCACCCAGGGACAGCTAGATAATTCACCCCTCCACTTT

clone size: NA
V gene: TRBV6-2/TRBV6-3
J gene: TRBJ2-3
D gene: NA
CDR3 length: 15
CDR3 protein: CASSSQQRGTDTQYF
CDR3 DNA: TGTGCCAGCAGTTCTCAACAGCGGGGCACAGATACGCAGTATTTT

clone size: NA
V gene: TRBV12-5
J gene: TRBJ2-1
D gene: TRBD1
CDR3 length: 16
CDR3 protein: CASGSGTGGLTNEQFF
CDR3 DNA: TGTGCTAGTGGCTCCGGGACAGGGGGCCTTACAAATGAGCAGTTCTTC

clone size: NA
V gene: TRBV29-1
J gene: TRBJ2-1
D gene: NA
CDR3 length: 12
CDR3 protein: CSVARGDNEQFF
CDR3 DNA: TGCAGCGTTGCTCGAGGTGACAATGAGCAGTTCTTC

clone size: NA
V gene: TRBV19
J gene: TRBJ1-5
D gene: TRBD1
CDR3 length: 16
CDR3 protein: CASSPLGAGGSQPQHF
CDR3 DNA: TGTGCCAGTAGTCCCTTGGGGGCAGGGGGAAGTCAGCCCCAGCATTTT